This T cell receptor (beta chain) was profiled in a study of identical twins. A universal primer site was added by template switching, and unique molecular identifiers were carried by the cDNA. TCRdb redid the calling of the 5' RACE reads with MiXCR, one entry per CDR3 protein. The sample includes 540,000 or so distinct CDR3 sequences, approximately 20% of them seen just once. Deletions cut 6 bases from V and 10 bases from J, with 7 bases between. Germline V CDR1 and CDR2: SNHLY, FYNNEI. The CDR3 is 10 residues long. These data also formed part of another study, on yellow fever vaccine responses in identical twins. From that second work: Reportedly, the T cell response mounted by twins to vaccine seemed partly convergent, partly personalized.

The chain combines TRBV2 with TRBJ2-1, with D uncertain. The sequenced sample was CD4+ T cells sorted from blood. The receptor was derived from a woman under 30 in good health. The CDR3 DNA reads as TGTGCCAGCAGATCTAACGAGCAGTTCTTC. Protein: CASRSNEQFF.